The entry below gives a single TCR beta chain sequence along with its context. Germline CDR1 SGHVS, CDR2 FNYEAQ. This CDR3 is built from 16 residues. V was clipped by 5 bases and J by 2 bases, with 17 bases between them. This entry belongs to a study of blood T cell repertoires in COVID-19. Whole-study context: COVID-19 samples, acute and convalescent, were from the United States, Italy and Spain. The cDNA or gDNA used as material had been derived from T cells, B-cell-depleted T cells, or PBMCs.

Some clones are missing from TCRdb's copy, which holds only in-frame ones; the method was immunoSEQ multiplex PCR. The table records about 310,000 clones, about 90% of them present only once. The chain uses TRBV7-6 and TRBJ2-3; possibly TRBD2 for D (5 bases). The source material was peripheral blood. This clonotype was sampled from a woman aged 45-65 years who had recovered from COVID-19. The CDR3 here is CASSILGGPTTDTQYF. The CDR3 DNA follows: TGTGCCAGCAGCATCTTGGGCGGGCCCACCACAGATACGCAGTATTTT.